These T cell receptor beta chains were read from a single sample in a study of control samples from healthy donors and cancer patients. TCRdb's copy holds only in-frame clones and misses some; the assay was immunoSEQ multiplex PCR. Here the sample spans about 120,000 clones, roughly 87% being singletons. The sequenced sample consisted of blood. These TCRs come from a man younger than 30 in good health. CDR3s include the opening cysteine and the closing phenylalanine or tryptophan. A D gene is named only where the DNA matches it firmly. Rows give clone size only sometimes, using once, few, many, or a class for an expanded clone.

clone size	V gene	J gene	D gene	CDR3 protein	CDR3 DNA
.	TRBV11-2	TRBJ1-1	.	CASSDVRTDEAFF	TGTGCCAGCAGCGATGTTAGGACCGATGAAGCTTTCTTT
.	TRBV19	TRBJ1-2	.	CASSKRQDTGYTF	TGTGCCAGCAGTAAGCGACAGGACACTGGCTACACCTTC
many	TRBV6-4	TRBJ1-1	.	CASRTYPGDTEAFF	TGTGCCAGCAGAACTTATCCAGGGGACACTGAAGCTTTCTTT
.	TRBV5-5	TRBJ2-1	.	CASSDGDARDNEQFF	TGTGCCAGCAGCGACGGGGATGCTAGAGACAATGAGCAGTTCTTC
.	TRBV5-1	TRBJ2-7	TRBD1	CASSLEFFRDRVSYEQYF	TGCGCCAGCAGCTTGGAATTCTTCCGAGACAGGGTGAGCTACGAGCAGTACTTC
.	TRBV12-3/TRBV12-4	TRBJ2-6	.	CATWDSGANVLTF	TGTGCCACCTGGGACTCTGGGGCCAACGTCCTGACTTTC
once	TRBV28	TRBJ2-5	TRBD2	CASDSGDQETQYF	TGTGCCAGCGATAGCGGGGACCAAGAGACCCAGTACTTC
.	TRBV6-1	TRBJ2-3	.	CASSEWAGSTDTQYF	TGTGCCAGCAGTGAATGGGCAGGTAGCACAGATACGCAGTATTTT
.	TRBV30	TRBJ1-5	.	CAWSVRQVDQPQHF	TGTGCCTGGAGTGTACGACAGGTCGATCAGCCCCAGCATTTT
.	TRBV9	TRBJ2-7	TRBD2	CASSVEGREPSYEQYF	TGTGCCAGCAGCGTAGAGGGGCGGGAGCCGTCCTACGAGCAGTACTTC
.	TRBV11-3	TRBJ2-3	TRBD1	CASSSGQGEDTQYF	TGTGCCAGCAGCTCGGGACAGGGGGAAGATACGCAGTATTTT
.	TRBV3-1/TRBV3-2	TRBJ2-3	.	CASSLRLGTDTQYF	TGTGCCAGCAGCCTCAGACTAGGCACAGATACGCAGTATTTT
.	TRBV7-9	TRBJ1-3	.	CASSLAAVSGNTIYF	TGTGCCAGCAGCTTAGCGGCGGTCTCTGGAAACACCATATATTTT
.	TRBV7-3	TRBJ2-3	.	CASSPWGRDTQYF	TGTGCCAGCAGCCCCTGGGGACGAGATACGCAGTATTTT
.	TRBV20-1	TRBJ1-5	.	CSASGGEQPQHF	TGCAGTGCTAGTGGGGGCGAGCAGCCCCAGCATTTT
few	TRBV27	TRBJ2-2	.	CASRTAGERPGELFF	TGTGCCAGCAGGACCGCAGGGGAGAGGCCCGGGGAGCTGTTTTTT
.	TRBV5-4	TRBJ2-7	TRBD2	CASSFRPGGNEQYF	TGTGCCAGCAGCTTTCGCCCGGGGGGGAACGAGCAGTACTTC
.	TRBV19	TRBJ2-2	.	CASSAKVIGELFF	TGTGCCAGTAGTGCGAAGGTGATCGGGGAGCTGTTTTTT
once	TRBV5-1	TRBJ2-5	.	CASSLVGDQETQYF	TGCGCCAGCAGCTTGGTCGGGGATCAAGAGACCCAGTACTTC
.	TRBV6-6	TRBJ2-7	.	CASSPPDRGPFDEQYF	TGTGCCAGCAGCCCTCCCGACCGGGGCCCGTTCGACGAGCAGTACTTC
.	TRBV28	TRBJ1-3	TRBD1	CASSSPTGLAPFASGNTIYF	TGTGCCAGCAGTTCCCCGACAGGGCTTGCTCCATTTGCCTCTGGAAACACCATATATTTT
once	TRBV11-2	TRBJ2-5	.	CANSLSYGGQETQYF	TGTGCCAACAGCCTCTCCTACGGGGGCCAAGAGACCCAGTACTTC